Here is one T cell receptor beta chain with its context. The data were taken from a study of blood T cell repertoires in COVID-19. This CDR3 comprises 16 residues. Trimming removed 2 bases from V and 1 base from J, with 15 bases in between. CDR1 and CDR2 from the germline V gene are KGHSH and LQKENI. Assay used: immunoSEQ multiplex PCR; TCRdb lists only in-frame clones, some missing. The sample has 40,000 to 55,000 clones, about 85% seen once. This sequence joins TRBV18 and TRBJ2-7; D remains ambiguous. The TCR comes from a woman aged 80 or over with acute or convalescent COVID-19. The sample was peripheral blood. CDR3 nucleotide sequence: TGTGCCAGCTCACCAAGTGGCAGGAAAGGATCCTACGAGCAGTACTTC. This encodes CASSPSGRKGSYEQYF.